The subject of this entry is one T cell receptor (beta chain). This entry is derived from a study of blood T cell repertoires in COVID-19. Across the whole study: The study drew acute and convalescent COVID-19 samples from the United States, Italy and Spain. T cells, B-cell-depleted T cells, or PBMCs supplied cDNA or gDNA.

Germline CDR1 and CDR2: MGHDK and SYGVNS. The CDR3 is made up of 15 amino acids. Trimming took 1 base from V and 3 from J, leaving 12 bases between them. In the original processing: Amplification of reference gene primers provided the estimated nucleated cell counts. Profiled with immunoSEQ multiplex PCR; TCRdb holds only in-frame clones, not every one. The V and J calls and the clone size are those of that table, but D and trimming were determined from the DNA. The sample holds 65,000 to 85,000 clones, more than 75% seen once. The sample taken for sequencing was peripheral blood. The chain recombines TRBV25-1 with TRBJ2-5, with D unclear. The receptor comes from a human donor in a cohort sampled during active COVID-19. This chain's CDR3 is CASSESGLAKETQYF. CDR3 in DNA: TGTGCCAGCAGTGAATCGGGTCTGGCAAAAGAGACCCAGTACTTC.